This section outlines one TCR beta chain sequence together with its context. Its specificity is unknown. TCRdb's copy holds only in-frame clones and misses some; the assay was immunoSEQ multiplex PCR. The sample shows about 140,000 clones, less than 90% of them seen only once. This sample stems from a study of radiation and T cells in renal cell carcinoma. The wider study: Nephrectomy followed 15 Gy stereotactic body radiation by 4 weeks.

The germline V gene has CDR1 GTSNPN and CDR2 SVGIG (reference sequence). The CDR3 spans 14 residues. Trimming took off 0 bases at V and 4 bases at J, with 12 bases between the two ends. The study, taken as a whole, reports: In blood, top tumor clones expanded by 2 weeks, shrinking by 4. No pretreatment tumor biopsies were available for baseline clonotypes.

The time point: baseline pretreatment blood. Sample treatment: 15 Gy SBRT to primary tumor, nephrectomy 4 weeks later. This renal cell carcinoma was of the clear cell type. V usage is TRBV30 and J usage is TRBJ1-2; no clear D gene. This sample comprised blood, obtained from a patient whose treatment included radiotherapy and nephrectomy. This receptor was obtained from a woman aged 50 to 65 with renal cell carcinoma. CDR3 nucleotide sequence: TGTGCCTGGAGTGTTAATCGGACTCCCTATGGCTACACCTTC. It is translated as CAWSVNRTPYGYTF.